Listed here are 14 T cell receptor beta chains from one sample, sequenced in a study of blood T cell repertoires in COVID-19. Only in-frame clones appear in the TCRdb table, and some are missing; sequencing was by immunoSEQ multiplex PCR. The table records around 150,000 clones, 87% of them present only once. The sample taken for sequencing was peripheral blood. The source is a woman aged 55-70 years with active or convalescent COVID-19.

This rearrangement joins TRBV5-4 to TRBJ2-1; D is possibly TRBD2 (6 bases). Germline V CDR1 and CDR2: SGHNT, YYREEE (reference sequence). V shed 4 bases and J shed 7 bases, with 18 bases lying between them. The CDR3 has 15 residues. The CDR3, as DNA: TGTGCCAGCAGCCCTGTAAGGAGGGGAGTAAATGAGCAGTTCTTC. It yields the protein CASSPVRRGVNEQFF. The whole variable domain, remainder taken from reference TRBV5-4 and TRBJ2-1, is ETGVTQSPTHLIKTRGQQVTLRCSSQSGHNTVSWYQQALGQGPQFIFQYYREEENGRGNFPPRFSGLQFPNYSSELNVNALELDDSALYLCASSPVRRGVNEQFFGPGTRLTVL.

The rearrangement links TRBV4-1 to TRBJ1-1; maybe TRBD1 (5 bases). V was trimmed by 0 bases and J by 5 bases, leaving 13 bases between them. The CDR3 sequence is 15 residues long. Germline V gene data show CDR1 as MGHRA and CDR2 as YSYEKL. This chain's CDR3 is CASSQDQWAGTEAFF. For the CDR3, the DNA is TGCGCCAGCAGCCAAGATCAATGGGCAGGGACTGAAGCTTTCTTT.

The chain is built from TRBV6-5 and TRBJ1-2; perhaps TRBD1 as D (6 bases). Germline CDR1 MNHEY, CDR2 SVGAGI. The CDR3 consists of 14 residues. Trimming left V 6 bases short and J 3 bases short, with 14 bases between. CDR3: CASRTSTGDYGYTF. In nucleotides, the CDR3 is TGTGCCAGCAGAACCTCGACAGGCGACTATGGCTACACCTTC.

This clone was observed a handful of times. The V and J genes are TRBV30 and TRBJ1-5, with a tentative D call TRBD1 (5 bases). The V end was cut by 1 base, the J end by 8 bases, with 12 bases between. CDR3 length equals 13 residues. Per the germline V gene, CDR1 is GTSNPN and CDR2 is SVGIG (reference sequence). The CDR3 here is CAWSAGPREPQHF. CDR3 coding DNA: TGTGCCTGGAGTGCAGGGCCTAGAGAGCCCCAGCATTTT.

In regard to this clone: An end of the junction does not agree with germline; a read error may underlie this. The gene calls are TRBV7-9 and TRBJ1-5; no clear D gene. This CDR3 region has 15 residues. Germline assignment: CDR1 SEHNR and CDR2 FQNEAQ (reference sequence). The DNA of the CDR3 is TGTGCCAGCAGTTTAGCCGGTCCGAACAATCAGCCCCAGCATTTT. Residues: CASSLAGPNNQPQHF.

This chain connects TRBV18 to TRBJ1-5, with TRBD1 as a possible D gene (5 bases). Germline assignment: CDR1 KGHSH and CDR2 LQKENI. V lost 2 bases and J lost 7, with 21 bases in between. The CDR3 has 17 amino acids. The CDR3 DNA reads TGTGCCAGCTCACCAGGGGCATCCCCAGCTGACGGGCAGCCCCAGCATTTT. It is translated as CASSPGASPADGQPQHF.

This rearrangement joins TRBV5-6 to TRBJ1-1; D is perhaps TRBD1 (6 bases). The CDR3 totals 14 residues. The germline CDR1 and CDR2 sequences are SGHDT and YYEEEE. V was clipped by 0 bases and J by 4 bases, with 10 bases between them. The DNA for the CDR3 is TGTGCCAGCAGCTTGGGACAGGCCCCCACTGAAGCTTTCTTT. It is translated as CASSLGQAPTEAFF.

J is TRBJ2-1 and V is TRBV19; TRBD2 agrees at 10 bases. This CDR3 comprises 16 residues. V lost 6 bases, J lost 4 bases, and 9 bases stayed unmatched. Germline lookup yields CDR1 LNHDA and CDR2 SQIVND (reference sequence). CDR3 nucleotides: TGTGCCAGTAGCCCATCTAGCGGGGGACTTTACAATGAGCAGTTCTTC. Its protein product is CASSPSSGGLYNEQFF.

This clone was detected only once. The rearrangement uses TRBV6-5 and TRBJ1-1; D is ambiguous. Germline loops: CDR1 MNHEY, CDR2 SVGAGI. V lost 0 bases to trimming and J lost 6 bases, with 14 bases between them. The CDR3 extends over 15 amino acids. The CDR3 reads CASSYSYGDRAEAFF. Here the CDR3 DNA reads TGTGCCAGCAGTTACTCGTACGGGGATAGAGCTGAAGCTTTCTTT.

This clone was seen just once. This sequence joins TRBV3-1 (or the pseudogene TRBV3-2) and TRBJ1-2; possibly TRBD1 for D (5 bases). Germline CDR1 reads LGHDT; CDR2 reads YNNKEL (reference sequence). V was pared by 2 bases and J by 6 bases, with 13 bases between. This CDR3 region has 14 residues. CDR3 sequence: CASSQPRGEDGYTF. DNA for the CDR3: TGTGCCAGCAGCCAACCAAGGGGCGAGGATGGCTACACCTTC.

The chain joins TRBV6-1 to TRBJ2-3, with a tentative D call TRBD2 (6 bases). Per the germline V gene, CDR1 is MNHNS and CDR2 is SASEGT. Deletions cut 3 bases from V and 2 bases from J, with 15 bases between. The CDR3 covers 16 residues. In DNA form, the CDR3 reads TGTGCCAGCAGTGACCTCACGGGGGTAAACACAGATACGCAGTATTTT. Protein product: CASSDLTGVNTDTQYF.

The genes are TRBV7-2 and TRBJ2-3, with TRBD2 identical over 10 bases. CDR3 size: 15 residues. J gave up 8 bases and V 5 bases, and 10 bases lay outside the gene matches. Germline CDR1 and CDR2: SGHTA and FQGNSA. The DNA for the CDR3 is TGTGCCAGCAGCCTCCTAAGCGGGGGGGCCGTTACGCAGTATTTT. Amino acid sequence: CASSLLSGGAVTQYF.

This sequence joins TRBV7-2 and TRBJ1-4; D gene ambiguous. Germline CDR1 reads SGHTA; CDR2 reads FQGNSA. V gave up 5 bases and J gave up 0 bases, with 16 bases separating them. CDR3 length equals 17 residues. CDR3 sequence reads: CASSKRTGIATNEKLFF. The CDR3 DNA sequence: TGTGCCAGCAGCAAAAGAACGGGAATTGCAACTAATGAAAAACTGTTTTTT.

The chain combines TRBV7-2 with TRBJ2-1, with 9 bases identical to TRBD2. CDR1 and CDR2 from the germline V gene are SGHTA and FQGNSA. The V gene end was trimmed by 5 bases and the J gene end by 4 bases; junction bases not matched to a gene: 6. The CDR3 extends over 15 amino acids. In nucleotides, the CDR3 is TGTGCCAGCAGCCCCCACAGCGGGGGGTACAATGAGCAGTTCTTC. It yields the protein CASSPHSGGYNEQFF.